The rows below give T cell receptor beta chains drawn from one sample of a study of cytotoxic CD8 clonotypes in ibrutinib-treated CLL. Some clones are missing from TCRdb's copy, which holds only in-frame ones; the method was immunoSEQ multiplex PCR. The sample includes about 130,000 clones, approximately 81% of them seen just once. The specimen comprised PBMCs, sampled after 24 months of ibrutinib treatment. These receptor sequences come from a human donor with chronic lymphocytic leukemia. Both conserved end residues are part of each CDR3.

v_call: TRBV19; j_call: TRBJ2-2; cdr3_aa: CASSIGPGTGELFF
v_call: TRBV9; j_call: TRBJ1-2; cdr3_aa: CASSGMPGHGYTF
v_call: TRBV14; j_call: TRBJ2-7; cdr3_aa: CASSLNSGQGDNEQYF
v_call: TRBV7-9; j_call: TRBJ1-1; cdr3_aa: CASSTQGALGTEAFF
v_call: TRBV10-2; j_call: TRBJ1-2; cdr3_aa: CASSDIGRGGGYGYTF
v_call: TRBV28; j_call: TRBJ2-2; cdr3_aa: CASSYGTAGYLTGELFF
v_call: TRBV29-1; j_call: TRBJ2-6; cdr3_aa: CSVSLEQGGVSGANVLTF
v_call: TRBV7-2; j_call: TRBJ1-2; cdr3_aa: CASSLGRAYGYTF
v_call: TRBV19; j_call: TRBJ2-2; cdr3_aa: CASSKETGELFF
v_call: TRBV27; j_call: TRBJ2-3; cdr3_aa: CASSLAGGNTDTQYF
v_call: TRBV19; j_call: TRBJ2-7; cdr3_aa: CASSIWSGGTGARNYEQYF